The next 15 T cell receptor beta chains were all read from a single sample in a study of T cells in women clearing cervical HPV infection. Only in-frame clones appear in the TCRdb table, and some are missing; sequencing was by immunoSEQ multiplex PCR. The sample data list 20,000 or so clones. The specimen was blood buffy coat. The receptors come from a woman between 18 and 75 years old with a cervical HPV16 infection that either progressed to CIN3+ or cleared (not recorded which).

The CDR3 region is CARQGQGNQETQYF. The sequenced part of the CDR3 DNA is TGTGCCAGACAGGGACAGGGAAACCAAGAGACC. This chain joins TRBV2 and TRBJ2-5; 9 bases are a match to TRBD1. The CDR3 end lies 3 residues beyond the end of the read and is filled in from the germline J gene. After removal of 9 bases from V and 0 bases from J, the junction contained 5 bases not matched to a gene. Per the germline V gene, CDR1 is SNHLY and CDR2 is FYNNEI. This CDR3 region has 14 residues.

On this clone itself: The read terminates 3 residues before the CDR3 end, so the remaining end is supplied by the germline J gene. The V call is TRBV20-1, the J call TRBJ1-2; D gene ambiguous. Germline V gives CDR1 DFQATT, CDR2 SNEGSKA (reference sequence). This CDR3 is built from 14 residues. The CDR3 bases that were read are TGCAGTGCTAGCCAGACTAGCCAACCTCATGAC. This translates into CSASQTSQPHD. The CDR3 as a whole reads CSASQTSQPHDYTF.

Comments on this clone: The read ends 3 residues before the CDR3 terminus; that terminus is restored from the germline J gene. The J gene is TRBJ2-7, the V gene TRBV6-1; D not resolved. The CDR3 extends over 12 amino acids. Trimming took off 6 bases at V and 2 bases at J, with 8 bases between the two ends. The V gene's germline CDR1 is MNHNS and CDR2 SASEGT. The CDR3 loop is CASREQTYEQYF. The sequenced CDR3 bases are TGTGCCAGCAGGGAACAAACCTACGAG.

Details on this clone: The read stops 3 residues short of the end of the CDR3; the missing end is completed from the germline J gene. The rearrangement uses TRBV19 and TRBJ2-1; tentative D call: TRBD1 (5 bases). The CDR3 has 16 amino acids. Trimming removed 3 bases at V and 0 bases at J, with 12 bases between. Germline lookup yields CDR1 LNHDA and CDR2 SQIVND (reference sequence). The sequenced CDR3 bases are TGTGCCAGTAGTATTATAAGGGGCAGCTCCTACAATGAG. Amino acid sequence: CASSIIRGSSYNE. The full CDR3 reads CASSIIRGSSYNEQFF.

Remarks on this clone: The read stops 3 residues short of the end of the CDR3; the missing end is completed from the germline J gene. The chain has TRBV14 and TRBJ2-5; the D gene is possibly TRBD2 (5 bases). Trimming removed 2 bases at V and 4 bases at J, with 17 bases between. This CDR3 is built from 16 residues. Germline CDR1 is SGHDN and CDR2 is FVKESK. CDR3 amino acids: CASSQIHPSSRETQYF. CDR3 bases read: TGTGCCAGCAGCCAAATCCATCCTAGCAGTAGAGAGACC.

About this clone: The read halts 3 residues ahead of the CDR3 end, with the missing end drawn from the germline J gene. The chain couples TRBV12-5 to TRBJ2-1; 9 bases align to TRBD2. This CDR3 comprises 15 residues. CDR1 is LGHNT, CDR2 FRNRAP, per germline. With 6 bases clipped from V and 8 bases from J, the junction kept 11 bases outside the gene matches. The CDR3 loop is CASGLMPGLADEQFF. CDR3 DNA, as far as it was read: TGTGCTAGTGGCTTGATGCCGGGACTAGCCGATGAG.

Concerning this clone: Read coverage stops 3 residues before the CDR3 terminus; the germline J gene supplies the remainder. The V gene is TRBV18, the J gene TRBJ1-1; 9 nucleotides line up with TRBD1. The CDR3 sequence is 15 residues long. V lost 3 bases and J lost 2; bases outside the gene matches: 4. Looked up from germline, CDR1 is KGHSH and CDR2 is LQKENI. The CDR3 bases that were read are TGTGCCAGCTCACCCCTACAGGGGGCCAACACTGAA. Protein sequence: CASSPLQGANTE. The CDR3 in full is CASSPLQGANTEAFF. The full variable domain, in which reference TRBV18 and TRBJ1-1 provide the parts outside the CDR3, is NAGVMQNPRHLVRRRGQEARLRCSPMKGHSHVYWYRQLPEEGLKFMVYLQKENIIDESGMPKERFSAEFPKEGPSILRIQQVVRGDSAAYFCASSPLQGANTEAFFGQGTRLTVV.

Notes on this clone: A read error may produce the germline difference seen at one junction end. Read coverage stops 3 residues before the CDR3 terminus; the germline J gene supplies the remainder. The same CDR3 also results from other DNA sequences found in this sample. V and J are TRBV20-1 and TRBJ1-3; a weak D match, TRBD1 (5 bases). The CDR3 covers 13 residues. Germline CDR1 and CDR2: DFQATT and SNEGSKA (reference sequence). CDR3 bases read: TGCAGTGCTAGAAGGGCAGGGAAGGACACG. Translated: CSARRAGKDT. The full CDR3 protein is CSARRAGKDTIYF.

CDR3 DNA, as far as it was read: TGTGCCAGCAGCTTAGGGGCACAGTATGAA. It translates to CASSLGAQYE. The whole CDR3 reads CASSLGAQYEAFF. The chain couples TRBV11-2 to TRBJ1-1; D remains unclear. The read ends 3 residues shy of where the CDR3 ends; the end is completed using the germline J gene. Trimming removed 1 base at V and 7 bases at J, with 10 bases between. The CDR3 is 13 residues long. The germline V gene encodes CDR1 SGHAT and CDR2 FQNNGV.

Of note for this clone: The CDR3 is cut off 3 residues early in the read; its end comes from the germline J gene. The chain recombines TRBV13 with TRBJ2-7, with 8 bases that match TRBD1. V trimming: 5 bases; J trimming: 3 bases; junction bases outside the gene matches: 6. Germline lookup yields CDR1 PRHDT and CDR2 FYEKMQ (reference sequence). This CDR3 has 14 amino acids. The CDR3 DNA, read in part, is TGTGCCAGCAGCGGAGGACAGGGTTTCTACGAG. Encoded protein: CASSGGQGFYE. The entire CDR3 sequence reads CASSGGQGFYEQYF.

Concerning this clone: The read ends 3 residues early relative to the CDR3; the germline J gene fills the gap. The chain couples TRBV7-2 to TRBJ1-2; D not resolved. Looked up from germline, CDR1 is SGHTA and CDR2 is FQGNSA. The CDR3 runs to 13 residues. Trimming cost V 3 bases and J 7 bases, with 12 bases left between them. This CDR3 reads CASSLDADLGYTF. The part of the CDR3 DNA that was read is TGTGCCAGCAGCTTGGATGCGGATCTTGGC. Filled out from reference TRBV7-2 and TRBJ1-2, the complete variable domain reads GAGVSQSPSNKVTEKGKDVELRCDPISGHTALYWYRQSLGQGLEFLIYFQGNSAPDKSGLPSDRFSAERTGGSVSTLTIQRTQQEDSAVYLCASSLDADLGYTFGSGTRLTVV.

Details on this clone: The observed sequence ends 3 residues before the CDR3 terminus, with the missing tail filled in from the germline J gene. The V gene is TRBV14, the J gene TRBJ1-2; 7 bases align to TRBD1. The CDR3 consists of 14 residues. CDR1 is SGHDN and CDR2 is FVKESK in the germline V gene. The part of the CDR3 DNA that was read is TGTGCCAGCAGCCAAGGCACAGGGGCCTACGAG. The encoded protein is CASSQGTGAYE. In full, the CDR3 is CASSQGTGAYEYTF.

In the case of this clone: The read comes to an end 3 residues before the CDR3 does, leaving the germline J gene to fill in the end. V gene TRBV18 combines with J gene TRBJ1-1; D perhaps matches TRBD1 (6 bases). Between the trimmed V and J ends, which lost 6 bases and 2 bases, there was a span of 10 bases. CDR1 is KGHSH and CDR2 is LQKENI in the germline V gene. The CDR3 loop spans 13 amino acids. Partial CDR3 DNA: TGTGCCAGCTCTTCAGGGGTAAACACTGAA. Translated, it gives CASSSGVNTE. The whole CDR3 protein is CASSSGVNTEAFF.

Concerning this clone itself: The DNA ends 3 residues before the CDR3 does, and the rest of the CDR3 is filled in from the germline J gene. This chain connects TRBV2 to TRBJ2-7; TRBD1 matches at 10 bases. The V gene's germline CDR1 is SNHLY and CDR2 FYNNEI. The CDR3 is 16 residues long. The trim removed 5 bases at V and 4 bases at J, leaving 11 bases unmatched. CDR3 region: CASSTIWGQGSYEQYF. Incomplete CDR3 DNA: TGTGCCAGCAGTACCATTTGGGGACAGGGGTCGTACGAG.

A remark on this clone: The read finishes 3 residues shy of the CDR3 end, and the germline J gene is used to complete it. V usage is TRBV29-1 and J usage is TRBJ2-3; D uncertain. This CDR3 region has 11 residues. Germline values: CDR1 SQVTM, CDR2 ANQGSEA. The CDR3 sequence is CSVEETSSQYF. CDR3 DNA, as far as it was read: TGCAGCGTTGAAGAAACATCGTCG.